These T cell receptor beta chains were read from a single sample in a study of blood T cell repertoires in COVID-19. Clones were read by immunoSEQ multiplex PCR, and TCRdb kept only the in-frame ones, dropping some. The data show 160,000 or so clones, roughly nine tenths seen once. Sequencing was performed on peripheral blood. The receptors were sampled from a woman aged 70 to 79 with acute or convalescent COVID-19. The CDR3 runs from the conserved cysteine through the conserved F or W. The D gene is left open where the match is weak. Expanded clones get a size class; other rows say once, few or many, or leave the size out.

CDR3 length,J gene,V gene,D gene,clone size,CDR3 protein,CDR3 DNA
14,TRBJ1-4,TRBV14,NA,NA,CASSPRPAGEKLFF,TGTGCCAGCAGCCCTCGCCCGGCGGGGGAAAAACTGTTTTTT
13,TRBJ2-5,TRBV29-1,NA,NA,CSVDRQRQETQYF,TGCAGCGTTGATAGGCAGCGCCAAGAGACCCAGTACTTC
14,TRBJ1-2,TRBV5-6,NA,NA,CASSLVWGQEGYTF,TGTGCCAGCAGCTTGGTATGGGGGCAGGAAGGCTACACCTTC
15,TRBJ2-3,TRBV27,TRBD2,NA,CASSLSLAGTDTQYF,TGTGCCAGCAGTTTATCACTAGCGGGCACAGATACGCAGTATTTT
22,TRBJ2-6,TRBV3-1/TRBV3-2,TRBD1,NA,CASSQALGQGAKLGSGANVLTF,TGTGCCAGCAGCCAAGCCTTGGGACAGGGGGCTAAGTTGGGGTCTGGGGCCAACGTCCTGACTTTC
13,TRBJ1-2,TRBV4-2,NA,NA,CASSQDFGSGYTF,TGTGCCAGCAGCCAAGATTTTGGCTCTGGCTACACCTTC
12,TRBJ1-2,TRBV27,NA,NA,CASRGGALGYTF,TGTGCCAGCCGTGGGGGGGCACTTGGCTACACCTTC
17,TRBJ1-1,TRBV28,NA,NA,CASSPIRPQGYVPEAFF,TGTGCCAGCAGTCCAATTCGGCCCCAGGGTTACGTCCCTGAAGCTTTCTTT
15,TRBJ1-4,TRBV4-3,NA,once,CASSQDPRGTEKLFF,TGCGCCAGCAGCCAAGATCCCAGGGGAACTGAAAAACTGTTTTTT
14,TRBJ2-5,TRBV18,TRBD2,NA,CASSLAGGQETQYF,TGTGCCAGCTCCCTAGCGGGGGGGCAAGAGACCCAGTACTTC
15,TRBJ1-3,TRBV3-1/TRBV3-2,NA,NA,CASSQWLTAGNTIYF,TGTGCCAGCAGCCAATGGTTAACAGCTGGAAACACCATATATTTT
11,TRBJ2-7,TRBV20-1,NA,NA,CSAPRGLAQYF,TGCAGTGCTCCCCGTGGCCTAGCCCAGTACTTC
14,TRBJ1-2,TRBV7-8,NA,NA,CASSSGVANYGYTF,TGTGCCAGCAGCTCAGGGGTAGCTAACTATGGCTACACCTTC
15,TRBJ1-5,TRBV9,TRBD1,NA,CASGPGQGAGQPQHF,TGTGCCAGCGGCCCGGGACAGGGGGCAGGTCAGCCCCAGCATTTT
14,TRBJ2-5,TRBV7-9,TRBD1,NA,CASSSRTGQETQYF,TGTGCCAGCAGCTCCAGGACAGGTCAAGAGACCCAGTACTTC
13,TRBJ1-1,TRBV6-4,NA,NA,CASSEPGGRRAFF,TGTGCCAGCAGTGAACCCGGAGGGAGGAGAGCTTTCTTT
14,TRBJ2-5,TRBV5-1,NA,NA,CASSLAQVEETQYF,TGCGCCAGCAGCTTGGCCCAGGTCGAAGAGACCCAGTACTTC
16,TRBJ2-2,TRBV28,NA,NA,CASSLRAGWTTGELFF,TGTGCCAGCAGTTTGCGGGCGGGGTGGACGACCGGGGAGCTGTTTTTT
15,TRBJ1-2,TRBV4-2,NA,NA,CASSAGVGANYGYTF,TGTGCCAGCAGCGCCGGGGTGGGGGCAAACTATGGCTACACCTTC
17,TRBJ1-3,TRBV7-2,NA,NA,CASSLVAARIGGNTIYF,TGTGCCAGCAGCTTAGTAGCGGCCCGCATCGGGGGAAACACCATATATTTT
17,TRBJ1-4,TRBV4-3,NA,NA,CASSQEMGARGNEKLFF,TGCGCCAGCAGCCAAGAGATGGGGGCTCGGGGTAATGAAAAACTGTTTTTT
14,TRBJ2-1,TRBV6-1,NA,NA,CASSEGTRYNEQFF,TGTGCCAGCAGTGAAGGGACACGATACAATGAGCAGTTCTTC
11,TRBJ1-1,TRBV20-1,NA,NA,CSARVGREAFF,TGCAGTGCTAGAGTCGGTCGTGAAGCTTTCTTT
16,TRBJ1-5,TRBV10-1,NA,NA,CASRLQATYSNQPQHF,TGCGCCAGCAGACTCCAGGCGACCTATAGCAATCAGCCCCAGCATTTT
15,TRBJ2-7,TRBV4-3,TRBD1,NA,CASSQGTGGTYEQYF,TGCGCCAGCAGCCAAGGGACAGGGGGGACCTACGAGCAGTACTTC
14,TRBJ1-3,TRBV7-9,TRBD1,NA,CASSLQGAGNTIYF,TGTGCCAGCAGCTTACAGGGGGCTGGAAACACCATATATTTT